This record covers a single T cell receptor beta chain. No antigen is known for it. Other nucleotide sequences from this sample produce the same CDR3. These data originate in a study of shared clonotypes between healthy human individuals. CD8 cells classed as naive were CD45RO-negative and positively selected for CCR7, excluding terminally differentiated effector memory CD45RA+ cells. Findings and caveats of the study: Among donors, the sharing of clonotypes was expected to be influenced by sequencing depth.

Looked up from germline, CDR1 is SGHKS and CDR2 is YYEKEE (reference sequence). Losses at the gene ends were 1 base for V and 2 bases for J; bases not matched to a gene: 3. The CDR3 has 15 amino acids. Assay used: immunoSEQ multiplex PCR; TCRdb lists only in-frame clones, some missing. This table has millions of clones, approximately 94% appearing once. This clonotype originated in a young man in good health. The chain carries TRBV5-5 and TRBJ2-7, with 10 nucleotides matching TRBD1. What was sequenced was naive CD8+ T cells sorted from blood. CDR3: CASSLTGTGAYEQYF. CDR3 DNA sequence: TGTGCCAGCAGCTTGACAGGGACAGGGGCCTACGAGCAGTACTTC.